This entry lists 10 T cell receptor beta chains sequenced from one sample in a study of T cell responses to AZD1222 COVID-19 vaccine. TCRdb's copy holds only in-frame clones and misses some; the assay was immunoSEQ multiplex PCR. The repertoire has roughly 82,000 clones, about 85% of them found once; the top ten carry about an eighth. This material consisted of peripheral blood, taken on day 0 of AZD1222 vaccination. These receptors came from an adult in good health.

CDR3 nucleotides: TGTGCCAGCTCTCAAGATACAGGATTCTATTCACCCCTCCACTTT. It is translated as CASSQDTGFYSPLHF. This sequence joins TRBV18 and TRBJ1-6; tentatively, D is TRBD1 (5 bases). Germline V gives CDR1 KGHSH, CDR2 LQKENI. The V gene lost 6 bases and the J gene lost 8 bases, with 17 bases spanning the gap. The CDR3 is 15 amino acids.

V and J are TRBV25-1 and TRBJ1-3; no clear D. This CDR3 region has 15 residues. V was shortened by 1 base and J by 4 bases, with 11 bases between the two germline ends. Germline CDR1 and CDR2: MGHDK and SYGVNS. The CDR3 region has the DNA TGTGCCAGCAGTGAATCGCCAATAGCCGGAAACACCATATATTTT. Protein product: CASSESPIAGNTIYF.

The rearrangement uses TRBV7-3 and TRBJ1-5, with D unclear. CDR1 and CDR2 from the germline V gene are SGHTA and FQGTGA. V lost 2 bases and J lost 7, with 9 bases in between. This CDR3 is built from 13 residues. In DNA, the CDR3 is TGTGCCAGCAGCTTAGGTTGGGGACAGCCCCAGCATTTT. Encoded protein: CASSLGWGQPQHF. The full variable domain, in which reference TRBV7-3 and TRBJ1-5 provide the parts outside the CDR3, is GAGVSQTPSNKVTEKGKYVELRCDPISGHTALYWYRQSLGQGPEFLIYFQGTGAADDSGLPNDRFFAVRPEGSVSTLKIQRTERGDSAVYLCASSLGWGQPQHFGDGTRLSIL.

This sequence joins TRBV7-6 and TRBJ2-7; 7 bases match TRBD1. Trimming removed 3 bases from V and 0 bases from J; junction bases left unmatched: 5. This CDR3 is built from 15 residues. Germline V CDR1 and CDR2: SGHVS, FNYEAQ. CDR3: CASSFGTAASYEQYF. DNA for the CDR3: TGTGCCAGCAGCTTCGGGACAGCCGCCTCCTACGAGCAGTACTTC.

The chain couples TRBV29-1 to TRBJ1-2, with 8 bases that match TRBD1. The CDR3 covers 14 residues. The germline gives CDR1 SQVTM, CDR2 ANQGSEA. V lost 8 bases and J lost 6; bases outside the gene matches: 14. CDR3 protein: CSSNPSQGVDGYTF. CDR3 coding DNA: TGCAGCTCCAACCCATCACAGGGGGTGGATGGCTACACCTTC.

This sequence joins TRBV2 and TRBJ1-5; possible D gene TRBD1, 6 bases. Trimming shortened V by 0 bases and J by 7 bases, and 16 bases separated the two germline ends. The CDR3 consists of 16 residues. The germline V gene encodes CDR1 SNHLY and CDR2 FYNNEI. CDR3 in amino acids: CASSEAGAAGGQPQHF. The CDR3 nucleotides are TGTGCCAGCAGTGAAGCGGGGGCAGCGGGAGGACAGCCCCAGCATTTT.

The genes are TRBV4-2 and TRBJ2-7, with 10 bases lining up with TRBD1. The J segment lost 4 bases and the V segment lost 1 base, leaving 4 bases of the junction unmatched. Germline CDR1 reads LGHNA; CDR2 reads YNFKEQ. The CDR3 has 15 residues. CDR3 nucleotides: TGTGCCAGCAGCCAAGGCCGGGACAGGGGTTACGAGCAGTACTTC. Translated: CASSQGRDRGYEQYF.

CDR3 loop: CASSVEGAGYGYTF. In DNA form, the CDR3 reads TGTGCCAGCAGTGTCGAGGGGGCGGGGTATGGCTACACCTTC. The V call is TRBV2, the J call TRBJ1-2, with 7 bases identical to TRBD1. Germline loops: CDR1 SNHLY, CDR2 FYNNEI. With V trimmed by 4 bases and J by 5 bases, 7 bases remained unmatched. There are 14 residues in the CDR3.

This clone was seen just once. The rearrangement links TRBV20-1 to TRBJ1-1, with TRBD1 matching over 7 bases. V shed 3 bases and J 0 bases; nucleotides not matched to a gene: 4. The CDR3 consists of 14 residues. Germline CDR1 DFQATT, CDR2 SNEGSKA (reference sequence). CDR3 amino acids: CSASRGQLNTEAFF. CDR3 nucleotides: TGCAGTGCTAGTAGGGGACAGTTGAACACTGAAGCTTTCTTT.

V and J are TRBV13 and TRBJ2-7; D is possibly TRBD2 (5 bases). Germline V CDR1 and CDR2: PRHDT, FYEKMQ (reference sequence). V shed 2 bases and J shed 2 bases, with 10 bases lying between them. The CDR3 loop spans 14 amino acids. The CDR3 region is CASSLTGKTYEQYF. As DNA, the CDR3 is TGTGCCAGCAGCTTAACGGGGAAAACCTACGAGCAGTACTTC.